A selection of T cell receptor beta chains follows, all from one sample in a study of a mutant IDH1 vaccine in newly diagnosed glioma. The table came from immunoSEQ multiplex PCR; TCRdb's copy has only in-frame clones and leaves some out. The sample yields roughly 34,000 clones, about nine tenths seen once. Their cognate antigens are unknown. The sample in question was PBMCs, obtained from a glioma patient whose treatment included an IDH1 peptide vaccine. The receptors were gathered from a woman in her thirties or forties with glioma. Both conserved end residues are part of each CDR3. A D gene is named only where the DNA matches it firmly. For some rows the clone size is stated as once, few or many, or as a class when expanded; others skip it.

j_call: TRBJ1-5; d_call: .; clone_size: .; cdr3_length: 14; v_call: TRBV19; cdr3_aa: CASSRGQPNQPQHF; cdr3_nt: TGTGCCAGTAGTCGTGGACAGCCAAATCAGCCCCAGCATTTT
j_call: TRBJ2-6; d_call: .; clone_size: few; cdr3_length: 13; v_call: TRBV28; cdr3_aa: CASSSSGANVLTF; cdr3_nt: TGTGCCAGCAGTTCTTCTGGGGCCAACGTCCTGACTTTC
j_call: TRBJ2-7; d_call: .; clone_size: .; cdr3_length: 13; v_call: TRBV15; cdr3_aa: CATSSTSWGEQYF; cdr3_nt: TGTGCCACCAGCAGCACTAGCTGGGGCGAGCAGTACTTC
j_call: TRBJ1-2; d_call: .; clone_size: .; cdr3_length: 15; v_call: TRBV2; cdr3_aa: CASSERQDSRYGYTF; cdr3_nt: TGTGCCAGCAGTGAGAGACAGGATTCCCGCTATGGCTACACCTTC
j_call: TRBJ1-5; d_call: TRBD1; clone_size: .; cdr3_length: 15; v_call: TRBV19; cdr3_aa: CASSMGTGGNQPQHF; cdr3_nt: TGTGCCAGTAGTATGGGTACAGGGGGCAATCAGCCCCAGCATTTT
j_call: TRBJ2-3; d_call: .; clone_size: .; cdr3_length: 18; v_call: TRBV6-4; cdr3_aa: CASSSKPLLVSHTDTQYF; cdr3_nt: TGTGCCAGCAGCTCGAAGCCCTTACTAGTTTCCCACACAGATACGCAGTATTTT
j_call: TRBJ1-2; d_call: .; clone_size: .; cdr3_length: 12; v_call: TRBV10-2; cdr3_aa: CASSPSGSGYTF; cdr3_nt: TGCGCCAGCAGTCCGTCAGGGTCTGGCTACACCTTC
j_call: TRBJ2-3; d_call: TRBD2; clone_size: .; cdr3_length: 16; v_call: TRBV5-4; cdr3_aa: CASRAGTSGRADTQYF; cdr3_nt: TGTGCCAGCAGGGCCGGGACTAGCGGGAGGGCGGATACGCAGTATTTT
j_call: TRBJ2-6; d_call: .; clone_size: .; cdr3_length: 18; v_call: TRBV4-1; cdr3_aa: CASSQETRINSGANVLTF; cdr3_nt: TGCGCCAGCAGCCAGGAGACAAGGATTAATTCTGGGGCCAACGTCCTGACTTTC
j_call: TRBJ1-5; d_call: TRBD1; clone_size: once; cdr3_length: 16; v_call: TRBV18; cdr3_aa: CASSPDRGSGNQPQHF; cdr3_nt: TGTGCCAGCTCACCAGACAGGGGTTCGGGCAATCAGCCCCAGCATTTT
j_call: TRBJ1-6; d_call: .; clone_size: .; cdr3_length: 15; v_call: TRBV5-6; cdr3_aa: CASSPLGGNNSPLHF; cdr3_nt: TGTGCCAGCAGCCCCCTGGGGGGAAATAATTCACCCCTCCACTTT
j_call: TRBJ1-5; d_call: .; clone_size: .; cdr3_length: 13; v_call: TRBV30; cdr3_aa: CAWSVQGNQPQHF; cdr3_nt: TGTGCCTGGAGTGTACAGGGCAATCAGCCCCAGCATTTT
j_call: TRBJ2-6; d_call: .; clone_size: .; cdr3_length: 15; v_call: TRBV5-5; cdr3_aa: CASSLVGTGANVLTF; cdr3_nt: TGTGCCAGCAGCTTGGTGGGGACTGGGGCCAACGTCCTGACTTTC
j_call: TRBJ1-1; d_call: TRBD1; clone_size: .; cdr3_length: 15; v_call: TRBV10-3; cdr3_aa: CAIKGTGPMNTEAFF; cdr3_nt: TGTGCCATCAAGGGGACAGGGCCAATGAACACTGAAGCTTTCTTT
j_call: TRBJ1-1; d_call: .; clone_size: .; cdr3_length: 15; v_call: TRBV6-6; cdr3_aa: CASSYSVEVRTEAFF; cdr3_nt: TGTGCCAGCAGTTACTCGGTTGAAGTACGGACTGAAGCTTTCTTT
j_call: TRBJ1-4; d_call: .; clone_size: .; cdr3_length: 13; v_call: TRBV5-1; cdr3_aa: CASSLDQREKLFF; cdr3_nt: TGCGCCAGCAGCTTGGACCAGCGAGAAAAACTGTTTTTT
j_call: TRBJ1-2; d_call: .; clone_size: few; cdr3_length: 16; v_call: TRBV10-3; cdr3_aa: CAISDPYRGSPYGYTF; cdr3_nt: TGTGCCATCAGTGACCCCTATCGGGGGAGTCCCTATGGCTACACCTTC
j_call: TRBJ2-7; d_call: .; clone_size: .; cdr3_length: 12; v_call: TRBV29-1; cdr3_aa: CSVEVDPYEQYF; cdr3_nt: TGCAGCGTTGAGGTTGACCCCTACGAGCAGTACTTC
j_call: TRBJ2-1; d_call: .; clone_size: .; cdr3_length: 15; v_call: TRBV6-6; cdr3_aa: CASSYYTSSGNEQFF; cdr3_nt: TGTGCCAGCAGTTACTATACGTCCTCGGGCAATGAGCAGTTCTTC
j_call: TRBJ1-2; d_call: .; clone_size: .; cdr3_length: 13; v_call: TRBV4-1; cdr3_aa: CASSPSDRNGYTF; cdr3_nt: TGCGCCAGCAGCCCCTCGGACAGAAATGGCTACACCTTC
j_call: TRBJ2-3; d_call: .; clone_size: .; cdr3_length: 14; v_call: TRBV9; cdr3_aa: CASSPRAGSDTQYF; cdr3_nt: TGTGCCAGCAGCCCAAGGGCAGGGAGCGATACGCAGTATTTT
j_call: TRBJ1-5; d_call: .; clone_size: .; cdr3_length: 16; v_call: TRBV7-2; cdr3_aa: CASSSPTGNSNQPQHF; cdr3_nt: TGTGCCAGCAGCTCCCCGACAGGAAATAGCAATCAGCCCCAGCATTTT
j_call: TRBJ2-5; d_call: .; clone_size: .; cdr3_length: 11; v_call: TRBV20-1; cdr3_aa: CSASLQETQYF; cdr3_nt: TGCAGTGCTAGCCTCCAAGAGACCCAGTACTTC
j_call: TRBJ1-5; d_call: .; clone_size: .; cdr3_length: 13; v_call: TRBV7-9; cdr3_aa: CASRRGSNQPQHF; cdr3_nt: TGTGCCAGTCGGCGGGGTTCAAATCAGCCCCAGCATTTT
j_call: TRBJ2-1; d_call: TRBD1; clone_size: once; cdr3_length: 17; v_call: TRBV11-3; cdr3_aa: CASSLDRTGSSYNEQFF; cdr3_nt: TGTGCCAGCAGCTTAGATAGGACAGGGAGCTCCTACAATGAGCAGTTCTTC
j_call: TRBJ2-2; d_call: TRBD1; clone_size: .; cdr3_length: 15; v_call: TRBV6-6; cdr3_aa: CASRVGTANTGELFF; cdr3_nt: TGTGCCAGCAGGGTAGGGACAGCGAACACCGGGGAGCTGTTTTTT
j_call: TRBJ1-1; d_call: .; clone_size: .; cdr3_length: 13; v_call: TRBV9; cdr3_aa: CASSNEGDTEAFF; cdr3_nt: TGTGCCAGCAGCAATGAGGGGGACACTGAAGCTTTCTTT
j_call: TRBJ2-7; d_call: TRBD2; clone_size: .; cdr3_length: 14; v_call: TRBV5-1; cdr3_aa: CASGPGTSGYEQYF; cdr3_nt: TGCGCCAGCGGACCCGGGACTAGTGGCTACGAGCAGTACTTC
j_call: TRBJ1-2; d_call: .; clone_size: once; cdr3_length: 12; v_call: TRBV6-1; cdr3_aa: CASSTGTYGYTF; cdr3_nt: TGTGCCAGCTCCACAGGGACCTATGGCTACACCTTC
j_call: TRBJ2-2; d_call: .; clone_size: .; cdr3_length: 16; v_call: TRBV5-4; cdr3_aa: CASSPGGKANTGELFF; cdr3_nt: TGTGCCAGCAGCCCAGGTGGGAAAGCGAACACCGGGGAGCTGTTTTTT
j_call: TRBJ1-1; d_call: .; clone_size: .; cdr3_length: 17; v_call: TRBV5-8; cdr3_aa: CASRGGNLQGINTEAFF; cdr3_nt: TGTGCCAGCAGAGGGGGTAATCTACAGGGAATTAACACTGAAGCTTTCTTT
j_call: TRBJ2-5; d_call: TRBD1; clone_size: .; cdr3_length: 15; v_call: TRBV4-1; cdr3_aa: CASRRGQGAQETQYF; cdr3_nt: TGCGCCAGCAGGAGAGGACAGGGGGCCCAAGAGACCCAGTACTTC
j_call: TRBJ1-5; d_call: .; clone_size: .; cdr3_length: 13; v_call: TRBV2; cdr3_aa: CASSGGSNQPQHF; cdr3_nt: TGTGCCAGCAGTGGAGGGTCCAATCAGCCCCAGCATTTT
j_call: TRBJ1-1; d_call: .; clone_size: .; cdr3_length: 12; v_call: TRBV30; cdr3_aa: CAWKGQEAEAFF; cdr3_nt: TGTGCCTGGAAAGGACAAGAGGCTGAAGCTTTCTTT
j_call: TRBJ2-5; d_call: .; clone_size: .; cdr3_length: 14; v_call: TRBV5-5; cdr3_aa: CASSWGFREETQYF; cdr3_nt: TGTGCCAGCAGCTGGGGATTCCGTGAGGAGACCCAGTACTTC
j_call: TRBJ2-3; d_call: TRBD2; clone_size: .; cdr3_length: 15; v_call: TRBV5-1; cdr3_aa: CASSFLAGPTDTQYF; cdr3_nt: TGCGCCAGCAGTTTCCTAGCGGGGCCCACAGATACGCAGTATTTT
j_call: TRBJ2-3; d_call: TRBD2; clone_size: .; cdr3_length: 17; v_call: TRBV4-2; cdr3_aa: CASSQGVAGGTADTQYF; cdr3_nt: TGTGCCAGCAGCCAAGGGGTGGCGGGGGGGACGGCAGATACGCAGTATTTT
j_call: TRBJ2-1; d_call: .; clone_size: .; cdr3_length: 10; v_call: TRBV6-5; cdr3_aa: CASSYPEQFF; cdr3_nt: TGTGCCAGCAGCTATCCTGAGCAGTTCTTC
j_call: TRBJ2-7; d_call: .; clone_size: .; cdr3_length: 13; v_call: TRBV15; cdr3_aa: CATSRGAVYEQYF; cdr3_nt: TGTGCCACCAGCAGAGGGGCAGTCTACGAGCAGTACTTC
j_call: TRBJ1-1; d_call: .; clone_size: .; cdr3_length: 15; v_call: TRBV5-1; cdr3_aa: CASSSEGRADTEAFF; cdr3_nt: TGCGCCAGCAGCTCAGAGGGGCGCGCGGACACTGAAGCTTTCTTT
j_call: TRBJ2-7; d_call: TRBD2; clone_size: .; cdr3_length: 15; v_call: TRBV5-1; cdr3_aa: CASSYTSGSSYEQYF; cdr3_nt: TGCGCCAGCAGCTATACTAGCGGGAGCTCCTACGAGCAGTACTTC
j_call: TRBJ1-1; d_call: .; clone_size: few; cdr3_length: 14; v_call: TRBV19; cdr3_aa: CASSIRLSNTEAFF; cdr3_nt: TGTGCCAGTAGTATTCGTCTTTCCAACACTGAAGCTTTCTTT
j_call: TRBJ2-7; d_call: TRBD1; clone_size: .; cdr3_length: 16; v_call: TRBV25-1; cdr3_aa: CASSGAGSGTGYEQYF; cdr3_nt: TGTGCCAGCAGTGGAGCAGGGTCCGGGACAGGCTACGAGCAGTACTTC
j_call: TRBJ2-1; d_call: .; clone_size: .; cdr3_length: 14; v_call: TRBV7-6; cdr3_aa: CASSPGGAWNEQFF; cdr3_nt: TGTGCCAGCAGCCCCGGCGGGGCCTGGAATGAGCAGTTCTTC
j_call: TRBJ1-4; d_call: .; clone_size: .; cdr3_length: 15; v_call: TRBV27; cdr3_aa: CASGRPLATNEKLFF; cdr3_nt: TGTGCCAGCGGTCGACCCCTTGCAACTAATGAAAAACTGTTTTTT
j_call: TRBJ2-2; d_call: .; clone_size: .; cdr3_length: 14; v_call: TRBV5-1; cdr3_aa: CASSLEGVTGELFF; cdr3_nt: TGCGCCAGCAGCTTGGAGGGGGTCACCGGGGAGCTGTTTTTT
j_call: TRBJ2-7; d_call: .; clone_size: .; cdr3_length: 14; v_call: TRBV10-3; cdr3_aa: CAISERQGGYEQYF; cdr3_nt: TGTGCCATCAGTGAGCGCCAGGGGGGGTACGAGCAGTACTTC
j_call: TRBJ1-1; d_call: .; clone_size: once; cdr3_length: 15; v_call: TRBV4-2; cdr3_aa: CASSPLAGGGTEAFF; cdr3_nt: TGTGCCAGCAGCCCCCTCGCGGGCGGGGGCACTGAAGCTTTCTTT
j_call: TRBJ1-3; d_call: TRBD1; clone_size: .; cdr3_length: 15; v_call: TRBV6-1; cdr3_aa: CASRTGVSSGNTIYF; cdr3_nt: TGTGCCAGCCGGACAGGGGTGTCCTCTGGAAACACCATATATTTT
j_call: TRBJ1-2; d_call: .; clone_size: few; cdr3_length: 14; v_call: TRBV11-2; cdr3_aa: CASSGLRGKYGYTF; cdr3_nt: TGTGCCAGCAGCGGGTTGAGAGGGAAATATGGCTACACCTTC